This T cell receptor beta chain was sequenced in a study of blood T cell repertoires in COVID-19. Original methodology: The assay estimated nucleated cells by amplifying reference gene primers. TCRdb's table, derived via immunoSEQ multiplex PCR, lists solely in-frame clones and lacks some. V and J calls and clone size follow that table, whereas D and trimming were derived from the DNA. The sample records 90,000 to 100,000 clones, around 90% being singletons. CDR3 length equals 13 residues. V trimming: 7 bases; J trimming: 4 bases; junction bases outside the gene matches: 5. Germline loops: CDR1 SNHLY, CDR2 FYNNEI.

The TCR comes from a man aged 55 to 69 with COVID-19, enrolled during active disease. The chain joins TRBV2 to TRBJ2-7; TRBD1 matches at 9 bases. Sequenced: peripheral blood. CDR3 loop: CASNRDREYEQYF. The CDR3 DNA is TGTGCCAGCAATAGGGACAGGGAATACGAGCAGTACTTC.